Presented here are 25 T cell receptor beta chains from one specimen sequenced in a study of T cell repertoires in cytomegalovirus infection. TCRdb re-derived calls from the reads in MiXCR, one entry per CDR3 protein. There are 140,000 to 150,000 distinct CDR3 sequences in the sample; roughly 32% occur only once, and 45% to 55% lies in the top ten. What these receptors recognize is not known. Sequencing used CD8+ T cells from cultured PBMCs, obtained from culture after CMV antigen stimulation. These receptors were collected from a human donor in good health (CMV status not recorded). Some clones in this sample may be carry-over from other donors' samples.

This clonotype came up once. One end of the junction is discordant with germline, which a read error may explain. The chain recombines TRBV19 with TRBJ1-6; D ambiguous. Germline loops: CDR1 LNHDA, CDR2 SQIVND (reference sequence). The CDR3 has 15 amino acids. CDR3 protein: CASSQTADYNSPHHF. The CDR3 DNA reads TGTGCCAGTAGTCAGACGGCGGACTATAATTCACCCCACCACTTT.

There are a few counts of this clonotype. The chain links TRBV19 to TRBJ2-7; 16 nucleotides match TRBD2. CDR3 size: 16 residues. J was trimmed by 3 bases and V by 5 bases; bases with no gene match: 4. In germline, CDR1 is LNHDA, CDR2 SQIVND (reference sequence). The CDR3 DNA sequence: TGTGCCAGTAGTGGGACTAGCGGGGGGGCCATCTACGAGCAGTACTTC. Amino acid sequence: CASSGTSGGAIYEQYF. Drawing the rest from reference TRBV19 and TRBJ2-7, the complete variable domain is DGGITQSPKYLFRKEGQNVTLSCEQNLNHDAMYWYRQDPGQGLRLIYYSQIVNDFQKGDIAEGYSVSREKKESFPLTVTSAQKNPTAFYLCASSGTSGGAIYEQYFGPGTRLTVT.

This clonotype turned up a few times. The rearrangement links TRBV18 to TRBJ2-3; 9 positions match TRBD2. This CDR3 has 17 amino acids. Germline V lookup: CDR1 KGHSH, CDR2 LQKENI. Unmatched junction bases numbered 8, after V lost 2 bases and J lost 2 bases. The CDR3: CASSPLRSGGPTDTQYF. CDR3 coding DNA: TGTGCCAGCTCACCATTGAGGAGCGGGGGGCCCACAGATACGCAGTATTTT.

J is TRBJ1-1 and V is TRBV2; the D gene is possibly TRBD1 (6 bases). The CDR3 has 14 amino acids. Germline V lookup: CDR1 SNHLY, CDR2 FYNNEI. Trimming removed 7 bases at V and 1 base at J, with 13 bases between. The CDR3 DNA reads TGTGCCAGCAAATCTACAGGGTCGAACACTGAAGCTTTCTTT. Protein sequence: CASKSTGSNTEAFF.

Comments on this clonotype: This may arise from a read error, as a much more abundant clone is one base away. The genes are TRBV27 and TRBJ2-7; 10 bases are a match to TRBD2. CDR3 length equals 14 residues. Germline V gene data show CDR1 as MNHEY and CDR2 as SMNVEV (reference sequence). In DNA form, the CDR3 reads TGTGCCAGCGGTTTAGCGGGGGGCCCACACGAGCAGTACTTC. Residues: CASGLAGGPHEQYF.

This clonotype was counted ten times or more. The chain links TRBV9 to TRBJ1-1; D is uncertain. The germline V gene has CDR1 SGDLS and CDR2 YYNGEE. V lost 3 bases to trimming and J lost 1 base, with 7 bases between them. The CDR3 loop spans 13 amino acids. The CDR3 loop reads CASSASTNTEAFF. CDR3 DNA sequence: TGTGCCAGCAGCGCATCCACGAACACTGAAGCTTTCTTT.

The chain couples TRBV7-6 to TRBJ2-3; a possible D gene is TRBD2 (6 bases). From germline, CDR1 is SGHVS and CDR2 FNYEAQ. The CDR3 length is 15 residues. The V end lost 1 base, the J end lost 1 base, and 9 bases lay between the germline ends. The CDR3 spells CASSLDGGGTDTQYF. The CDR3 nucleotides read TGTGCCAGCAGCTTAGACGGGGGAGGCACAGATACGCAGTATTTT.

V gene TRBV30 combines with J gene TRBJ1-1; no clear D gene. V dropped 3 bases and J dropped 6 bases, with 14 bases sitting between them. The CDR3 has 13 amino acids. Germline V gene sequence: CDR1 GTSNPN, CDR2 SVGIG (reference sequence). The CDR3 sequence is CAWREMGSSEAFF. In DNA, the CDR3 is TGTGCCTGGAGGGAGATGGGGAGCTCTGAAGCTTTCTTT.

V is TRBV7-6 and J is TRBJ2-3; 15 bases map to TRBD2. In germline, CDR1 is SGHVS, CDR2 FNYEAQ. This CDR3 spans 17 amino acids. V shed 5 bases, J shed 2 bases, and the junction held 5 bases outside the gene matches. The CDR3 spells CASSPGTSGGITDTQYF. The CDR3 coding sequence is TGTGCCAGCAGCCCAGGGACTAGCGGGGGGATCACAGATACGCAGTATTTT.

The J gene is TRBJ1-1, the V gene TRBV4-1, with a tentative D call TRBD1 (6 bases). Trimming pared 5 bases from V and 1 base from J, leaving 14 bases between. Germline CDR1 MGHRA, CDR2 YSYEKL. The CDR3 has 15 residues. CDR3 sequence: CASSYPGHRNTEAFF. CDR3 sequence (DNA): TGCGCCAGCAGCTACCCGGGACATAGGAACACTGAAGCTTTCTTT.

The rearrangement uses TRBV2 and TRBJ1-1; D call uncertain. V lost 0 bases to trimming and J lost 4 bases, with 12 bases between them. The CDR3 runs to 15 residues. The V gene's germline CDR1 is SNHLY and CDR2 FYNNEI. The CDR3 reads CASSEAGISSTEAFF. The CDR3 region has the DNA TGTGCCAGCAGTGAAGCTGGAATCTCTTCCACTGAAGCTTTCTTT.

The CDR3 here is CASSYPKTTSGGAYNEQFF. In DNA form, the CDR3 reads TGTGCCAGCAGTTACCCTAAAACTACTAGCGGGGGGGCCTACAATGAGCAGTTCTTC. This chain joins TRBV6-8 and TRBJ2-1; TRBD2 matches 13 bases. V lost 2 bases, J lost 2 bases, and 9 bases stayed unmatched. Per germline, CDR1 MNHGY and CDR2 SAAAGT. The CDR3 has 19 amino acids.

The genes are TRBV7-3 and TRBJ2-5; 7 bases map to TRBD1. The CDR3 is 14 residues long. J was trimmed by 5 bases and V by 5 bases; bases with no gene match: 8. Germline V lookup: CDR1 SGHTA, CDR2 FQGTGA. CDR3 amino acids: CASSPTGIPETQYF. The CDR3 DNA is TGTGCCAGCAGCCCGACAGGGATTCCGGAGACCCAGTACTTC.

This clonotype was found many times. The CDR3 coding sequence is TGTGCCAGCAGCCGTTACACAGGGGGGATCTACGAGCAGTACTTC. Translation: CASSRYTGGIYEQYF. The chain joins TRBV7-2 to TRBJ2-7; 8 bases are shared with TRBD1. Looked up from germline, CDR1 is SGHTA and CDR2 is FQGNSA. V shed 5 bases, J shed 3 bases, and the junction held 9 bases outside the gene matches. The CDR3 runs 15 residues.

By frequency in the sample, this clonotype is medium-sized (0.01 to 0.1%). The CDR3 DNA is TGTGCCAGCAGCCCGGGACCGGGGTCCTACGAGCAGTACTTC. Protein sequence: CASSPGPGSYEQYF. The chain couples TRBV7-3 to TRBJ2-7; either TRBD1 or TRBD2 may supply D (5 bases each). V lost 5 bases, J lost 1 base, and 12 bases lay in between. The germline CDR1 and CDR2 sequences are SGHTA and FQGTGA. The CDR3 is made up of 14 amino acids.

This clonotype was counted ten times or more. The chain has TRBV3-1 and TRBJ1-2; D possibly corresponds to TRBD1 (6 bases). The V and J ends lost 0 bases and 4 bases respectively, with 15 bases between them. Germline CDR1 is LGHDT and CDR2 is YNNKEL (reference sequence). This CDR3 has 16 residues. The CDR3 reads CASSQDTRGLGYGYTF. As DNA, the CDR3 is TGTGCCAGCAGCCAAGATACCCGGGGGCTCGGCTATGGCTACACCTTC.

V gene TRBV19 combines with J gene TRBJ2-7; 8 nucleotides line up with TRBD2. V gave up 1 base and J gave up 0 bases; unmatched junction bases: 2. Germline assignment: CDR1 LNHDA and CDR2 SQIVND (reference sequence). The CDR3 length is 15 residues. The CDR3 sequence: CASSIGSGGSYEQYF. The CDR3 DNA is TGTGCCAGTAGTATAGGAAGCGGGGGCTCCTACGAGCAGTACTTC.

This clonotype was seen a few times. This rearrangement joins TRBV27 to TRBJ1-6; the D gene is possibly TRBD1 (6 bases). Between the trimmed V and J ends, which lost 3 bases and 7 bases, there was a span of 19 bases. This CDR3 is 17 amino acids long. Germline V gives CDR1 MNHEY, CDR2 SMNVEV (reference sequence). DNA for the CDR3: TGTGCCAGCAGTTTGCGGGTGGCAGGGGATAGAAATTCACCCCTCCACTTT. It codes for CASSLRVAGDRNSPLHF.

The gene calls are TRBV5-4 and TRBJ1-3; no definite D call. V dropped 1 base and J dropped 2 bases, with 7 bases sitting between them. Germline lookup yields CDR1 SGHNT and CDR2 YYREEE (reference sequence). This CDR3 is 14 amino acids long. The DNA for the CDR3 is TGTGCCAGCAGCTTGCGGGGAACTGGAAACACCATATATTTT. This gives the protein CASSLRGTGNTIYF. The entire variable domain, with the rest obtained from reference TRBV5-4 and TRBJ1-3, is as follows: ETGVTQSPTHLIKTRGQQVTLRCSSQSGHNTVSWYQQALGQGPQFIFQYYREEENGRGNFPPRFSGLQFPNYSSELNVNALELDDSALYLCASSLRGTGNTIYFGEGSWLTVV.

V and J are TRBV18 and TRBJ1-4; D is unresolved. Trimming left V 3 bases short and J 8 bases short, with 13 bases between. The germline CDR1 and CDR2 sequences are KGHSH and LQKENI. The CDR3 contains 14 residues. CDR3 bases: TGTGCCAGCTCACCCAGTGGGCTACGAGAAAAACTGTTTTTT. Translation gives CASSPSGLREKLFF.

This chain connects TRBV7-9 to TRBJ1-4; perhaps TRBD1 as D (5 bases). The CDR3 covers 16 residues. V was cut by 7 bases and J by 2 bases, with 17 bases left in between. Germline V gene sequence: CDR1 SEHNR, CDR2 FQNEAQ (reference sequence). The CDR3 DNA is TGTGCCAGCACCCTAGGGCAGGGTGGCACTAATGAAAAACTGTTTTTT. Its protein product is CASTLGQGGTNEKLFF.

This clonotype was found many times. The chain has TRBV7-6 and TRBJ1-5; TRBD1 aligns across 8 bases. V was clipped by 3 bases and J by 4 bases; unmatched bases: 8. The CDR3 extends over 16 amino acids. Germline CDR1 and CDR2: SGHVS and FNYEAQ. CDR3 nucleotide sequence: TGTGCCAGCAGCTTCGGACAGGGTAGAGAAAATCAGCCCCAGCATTTT. This gives the protein CASSFGQGRENQPQHF. The entire variable domain, with the rest obtained from reference TRBV7-6 and TRBJ1-5, is as follows: GAGVSQSPRYKVTKRGQDVALRCDPISGHVSLYWYRQALGQGPEFLTYFNYEAQQDKSGLPNDRFSAERPEGSISTLTIQRTEQRDSAMYRCASSFGQGRENQPQHFGDGTRLSIL.

The chain carries TRBV7-2 and TRBJ1-1, with D hard to call. In germline, CDR1 is SGHTA, CDR2 FQGNSA. The CDR3 covers 15 residues. V was shortened by 1 base and J by 0 bases, with 9 bases between the two germline ends. The CDR3 region has the DNA TGTGCCAGCAGCTTAGTAGCGGGAATGAACACTGAAGCTTTCTTT. Its translation: CASSLVAGMNTEAFF. Drawing the rest from reference TRBV7-2 and TRBJ1-1, the complete variable domain is GAGVSQSPSNKVTEKGKDVELRCDPISGHTALYWYRQSLGQGLEFLIYFQGNSAPDKSGLPSDRFSAERTGGSVSTLTIQRTQQEDSAVYLCASSLVAGMNTEAFFGQGTRLTVV.

This clonotype was detected many times. The rearrangement links TRBV7-9 to TRBJ2-7, with D unresolved. V was pared by 5 bases and J by 2 bases, with 7 bases between. The CDR3 length is 12 residues. The germline gives CDR1 SEHNR, CDR2 FQNEAQ (reference sequence). The CDR3: CASSQTTYEQYF. The CDR3 DNA sequence: TGTGCCAGCAGCCAAACTACCTACGAGCAGTACTTC.

Worth noting for this clonotype: A much larger clone is a single base away; this may be a read error. Since the CDR3 does not end with the conserved phenylalanine or tryptophan, this likely comes from a read error. The rearrangement uses TRBV7-2 and TRBJ2-7; no definite D call. The CDR3 length is 12 residues. Germline lookup yields CDR1 SGHTA and CDR2 FQGNSA. V was shortened by 1 base and J by 9 bases, with 10 bases between the two germline ends. This chain's CDR3 is CASSLGGERQYI. The CDR3 coding sequence is TGTGCCAGCAGCTTAGGGGGTGAGCGGCAGTACATC.